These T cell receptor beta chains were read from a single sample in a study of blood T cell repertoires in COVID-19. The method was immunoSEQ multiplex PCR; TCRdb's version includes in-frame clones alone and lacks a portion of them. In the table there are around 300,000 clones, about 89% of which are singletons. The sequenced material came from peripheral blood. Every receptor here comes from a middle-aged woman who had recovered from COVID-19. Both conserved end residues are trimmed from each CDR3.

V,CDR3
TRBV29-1,SVAPWSEGGGKNIQY
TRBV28,ASSPGQAGVNEKLF
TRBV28,ASSPPGGEETQY
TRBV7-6,ASSLAPGGGTEAF
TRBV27,ASVPDSLPGHEQF
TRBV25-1,ASSGDFPKTSYEQY
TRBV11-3,ASSSYLGGRVADTQY
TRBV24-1,ATASGTTYEQY
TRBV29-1,SVERGGNEQF
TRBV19,ASRELPAGSGNQPQH
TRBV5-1,ASSYRGGVAPPDTQY
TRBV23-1,ASIITGQGPGELF
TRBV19,ASSRQGSTGTGGNTIY
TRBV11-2,ASSQPTSYEQY
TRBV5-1,ASSLQFSGEETQY